The sample holds one count of the clone carrying this T cell receptor (beta chain). The data derive from a study of T cell changes during pregnancy in multiple sclerosis. TCRdb's copy holds only in-frame clones and misses some; the assay was immunoSEQ multiplex PCR. The sample lists 17,000 or so clones, around 97% occurring once. There are 13 residues in the CDR3. Germline V gene lookup returns CDR1 KGHSH and CDR2 LQKENI. V was clipped by 6 bases and J by 5 bases; unmatched bases: 7. Material: peripheral blood, obtained in the third trimester of pregnancy. This chain uses TRBV18 with TRBJ2-7; 7 bases are a match to TRBD1. The clonotype comes from a female donor with multiple sclerosis, enrolled in a pregnancy study. The CDR3, as DNA: TGTGCCAGCTCTCCTCGACAGGGAGACGAGCAGTACTTC. Protein sequence: CASSPRQGDEQYF.